This entry describes one T cell receptor beta chain. The data were taken from a study of shared clonotypes between healthy human individuals. Germline V lookup: CDR1 MDHEN, CDR2 SYDVKM. J lost 6 bases, V lost 4 bases, and 13 bases had no gene match. This CDR3 spans 16 amino acids. Assay: immunoSEQ multiplex PCR; the TCRdb copy retains only in-frame clones and omits some. The data show 2 million to 2.5 million clones, just under 95% seen once. The V gene is TRBV28, the J gene TRBJ2-7; 9 positions match TRBD1. This clonotype originated in a man aged 18 to 35 in good health. Some clones in this sample may be carry-over from other donors' samples. Sequencing was carried out using naive CD4+ T cells from PBMCs. Indicated subset: CD45RA+ positively selected. Here the CDR3 reads CASSSYPGQGNSEQYF. The CDR3 DNA sequence: TGTGCCAGCAGTTCTTATCCGGGACAGGGAAATTCCGAGCAGTACTTC.